The 20 T cell receptor beta chains below come from one sample, sequenced in a study of cytomegalovirus exposure and HLA in healthy donors. Both 60 Vbeta primers and 13 Jbeta primers went into the PCR. Assay: immunoSEQ multiplex PCR; the TCRdb copy retains only in-frame clones and omits some. The repertoire holds roughly 230,000 clones, with approximately 78% as singletons. Material: PBMCs. Receptors were obtained from a boy aged 10-17 years in good health and CMV-seronegative.

The V call is TRBV13, the J call TRBJ1-2; a possible D gene is TRBD1 (6 bases). The CDR3 has 14 residues. The ends were cut back, 3 bases at V and 2 bases at J, with 10 bases in the middle. CDR1 is PRHDT, CDR2 FYEKMQ, per germline (reference sequence). Here the CDR3 reads CASSLTTGNYGYTF. In nucleotides, the CDR3 is TGTGCCAGCAGCTTGACGACAGGAAACTATGGCTACACCTTC.

This chain joins TRBV29-1 and TRBJ2-5; 9 bases match TRBD2. TRBJ2-7 explains the end of the DNA better; the J call may be wrong. CDR1 and CDR2 (germline): SQVTM, ANQGSEA. The CDR3 is 13 residues long. The CDR3 nucleotides are TGCAGCGTTGTGCGGGAGGGCCCTTACGAGCAGTACTTC. Translating gives CSVVREGPYEQYF.

The rearrangement joins TRBV9 to TRBJ1-4; no clear D. From germline, CDR1 is SGDLS and CDR2 YYNGEE. The V end was cut by 0 bases, the J end by 8 bases, with 11 bases between. The CDR3 is made up of 14 amino acids. The CDR3 loop is CASSVEMRGEKLFF. CDR3 bases: TGTGCCAGCAGCGTAGAGATGAGAGGGGAAAAACTGTTTTTT.

This chain joins TRBV7-6 and TRBJ2-1, with TRBD2 matching 13 bases. The CDR3 runs to 16 residues. The germline gives CDR1 SGHVS, CDR2 FNYEAQ. V dropped 5 bases and J dropped 3; count of bases not matched to a gene: 4. CDR3 in amino acids: CASSPGTSGNYNEQFF. The DNA of the CDR3 is TGTGCCAGCAGCCCGGGGACTAGCGGGAACTACAATGAGCAGTTCTTC.

On this clone: The same CDR3 arises from other DNA sequences in this sample as well. The chain carries TRBV9 and TRBJ1-1; 9 nucleotides line up with TRBD1. The V and J ends lost 4 bases and 1 base, in that order; junction bases with no gene match: 5. The CDR3 runs to 15 residues. Germline CDR1 and CDR2: SGDLS and YYNGEE. CDR3: CASSSRTGANTEAFF. The CDR3 DNA is TGTGCCAGCAGCTCCCGGACAGGGGCGAACACTGAAGCTTTCTTT.

This clone showed up just a few times. The rearrangement joins TRBV7-3 to TRBJ1-6; 8 bases match TRBD1. The junction had 5 bases not matched to a gene; V was cut back by 3 bases and J by 7 bases. From germline, CDR1 is SGHTA and CDR2 FQGTGA. The CDR3 has 15 amino acids. The CDR3 sequence: CASSFDRGANSPLHF. The DNA of the CDR3 is TGTGCCAGCAGCTTCGACAGGGGCGCCAATTCACCCCTCCACTTT.

This clone was found a few times. As DNA, the CDR3 is TGTGCCAGCTCATCAGGGGGCGAGCAGTACTTC. Protein product: CASSSGGEQYF. This chain uses TRBV18 with TRBJ2-7; 7 bases are a match to TRBD1. The CDR3 has 11 residues. V lost 5 bases and J lost 6; bases outside the gene matches: 1. Germline V CDR1 and CDR2: KGHSH, LQKENI.

V gene TRBV12-5 combines with J gene TRBJ2-5; TRBD1 might be the D (5 bases). Trimming left V 5 bases short and J 5 bases short, with 15 bases between. The CDR3 is 14 amino acids. Germline loops: CDR1 LGHNT, CDR2 FRNRAP. CDR3 sequence: CASGPLGAQETQYF. DNA for the CDR3: TGTGCTAGTGGTCCCCTAGGGGCCCAGGAGACCCAGTACTTC.

The gene calls are TRBV12-5 and TRBJ1-1; weak D call: TRBD1 (6 bases). Germline CDR1 reads LGHNT; CDR2 reads FRNRAP. This CDR3 is 14 amino acids long. Trimming shortened V by 6 bases and J by 0 bases, and 11 bases separated the two germline ends. CDR3 loop: CASGHREMNTEAFF. The CDR3 region has the DNA TGTGCTAGTGGCCACAGGGAGATGAACACTGAAGCTTTCTTT. Combining the CDR3 with reference TRBV12-5 and TRBJ1-1 gives the whole variable domain DARVTQTPRHKVTEMGQEVTMRCQPILGHNTVFWYRQTMMQGLELLAYFRNRAPLDDSGMPKDRFSAEMPDATLATLKIQPSEPRDSAVYFCASGHREMNTEAFFGQGTRLTVV.

The J gene is TRBJ2-5, the V gene TRBV19; 8 bases line up with TRBD1. Germline loops: CDR1 LNHDA, CDR2 SQIVND (reference sequence). Trimming took 4 bases from V and 1 from J; bases not matched to a gene: 2. This CDR3 is built from 14 residues. The CDR3 here is CASSTTGGQETQYF. CDR3 nucleotides: TGTGCCAGTAGTACCACAGGGGGCCAAGAGACCCAGTACTTC. Drawing the rest from reference TRBV19 and TRBJ2-5, the complete variable domain is DGGITQSPKYLFRKEGQNVTLSCEQNLNHDAMYWYRQDPGQGLRLIYYSQIVNDFQKGDIAEGYSVSREKKESFPLTVTSAQKNPTAFYLCASSTTGGQETQYFGPGTRLLVL.

This clone was counted between two and nine times. The rearrangement links TRBV19 to TRBJ2-7; TRBD2 matches at 9 bases. The ends lost 9 bases at V and 3 bases at J; junction bases unmatched: 9. CDR3 length: 14 amino acids. From germline, CDR1 is LNHDA and CDR2 SQIVND (reference sequence). The CDR3 sequence is CASAPGGRVYEQYF. As DNA, the CDR3 is TGTGCCAGCGCCCCTGGCGGGAGGGTCTACGAGCAGTACTTC.

This chain links TRBV2 with TRBJ2-7; no reliable D call. V was shortened by 2 bases and J by 6 bases, with 14 bases between the two germline ends. Germline V gene data show CDR1 as SNHLY and CDR2 as FYNNEI. CDR3 size: 14 residues. CDR3 amino acids: CASSEQVVRREQYF. The CDR3 DNA reads as TGTGCCAGCAGTGAACAGGTCGTCCGTCGCGAGCAGTACTTC. Supplemented by reference TRBV2 and TRBJ2-7, the full variable domain reads EPEVTQTPSHQVTQMGQEVILRCVPISNHLYFYWYRQILGQKVEFLVSFYNNEISEKSEIFDDQFSVERPDGSNFTLKIRSTKLEDSAMYFCASSEQVVRREQYFGPGTRLTVT.

The gene calls are TRBV5-5 and TRBJ2-7, with a possible D match to TRBD1 (6 bases). Germline CDR1 reads SGHKS; CDR2 reads YYEKEE (reference sequence). The V end lost 3 bases, the J end lost 1 base, and 14 bases lay between the germline ends. The CDR3 runs 15 residues. The DNA for the CDR3 is TGTGCCAGCAGCTCCGCAGGACAGTCTTCCTACGAGCAGTACTTC. This translates into CASSSAGQSSYEQYF.

The rearrangement uses TRBV19 and TRBJ1-2, with 7 bases fitting TRBD1. Germline V gene lookup returns CDR1 LNHDA and CDR2 SQIVND (reference sequence). J lost 5 bases, V lost 8 bases, and 2 bases had no gene match. The CDR3 extends over 11 amino acids. CDR3 DNA sequence: TGTGCCAGTCAGGGGGTGTATGGCTACACCTTC. This gives the protein CASQGVYGYTF.

The chain employs TRBV6-1 and TRBJ1-6, with a weak D call TRBD1 (6 bases). The V and J ends lost 5 bases and 9 bases respectively, with 17 bases between them. Germline CDR1 MNHNS, CDR2 SASEGT. This CDR3 is 15 amino acids long. The CDR3 sequence is CASSTRRGARSPLHF. The CDR3 nucleotides are TGTGCCAGCAGTACTCGGCGGGGGGCCCGTTCACCCCTCCACTTT.

Here the CDR3 reads CASMEGAIPGNTIYF. CDR3 in DNA: TGTGCCAGTATGGAGGGGGCTATCCCCGGAAACACCATATATTTT. The chain carries TRBV19 and TRBJ1-3; 7 bases are a match to TRBD1. There are 15 residues in the CDR3. Trimming cost V 7 bases and J 4 bases; bases outside gene matches: 10. Germline loops: CDR1 LNHDA, CDR2 SQIVND (reference sequence).

The rearrangement links TRBV6-1 to TRBJ2-3; TRBD2 aligns across 13 bases. With 4 bases clipped from V and 5 bases from J, the junction kept 9 bases outside the gene matches. Looked up from germline, CDR1 is MNHNS and CDR2 is SASEGT. The length of the CDR3 is 17 residues. This CDR3 reads CASSARLAGGAGDTQYF. As DNA, the CDR3 is TGTGCCAGCAGTGCCAGACTAGCGGGAGGTGCGGGAGATACGCAGTATTTT.

This clone has just a few counts. V is TRBV29-1 and J is TRBJ1-5; D unresolved. The CDR3 is 11 amino acids. The V gene's germline CDR1 is SQVTM and CDR2 ANQGSEA. Trimming removed 4 bases at V and 11 bases at J, with 12 bases between. The CDR3 DNA reads as TGCAGCGTTGCCGACGGGTGGGCCCAGCATTTT. Encoded protein: CSVADGWAQHF. Supplemented by reference TRBV29-1 and TRBJ1-5, the full variable domain reads SAVISQKPSRDICQRGTSLTIQCQVDSQVTMMFWYRQQPGQSLTLIATANQGSEATYESGFVIDKFPISRPNLTFSTLTVSNMSPEDSSIYLCSVADGWAQHFGDGTRLSIL.

The gene calls are TRBV28 and TRBJ1-2, with no clear D. Per the germline V gene, CDR1 is MDHEN and CDR2 is SYDVKM. The ends were cut back, 4 bases at V and 8 bases at J, with 17 bases in the middle. The CDR3 consists of 14 residues. Here the CDR3 reads CASSSSREAFGYTF. The CDR3 bases are TGTGCCAGCAGTTCCTCGAGGGAGGCCTTCGGCTACACCTTC.

This chain uses TRBV11-3 with TRBJ2-7; D is perhaps TRBD1 (6 bases). Trimming shortened V by 5 bases and J by 0 bases, and 8 bases separated the two germline ends. CDR1 is SGHNT and CDR2 is YENEEA in the germline V gene. This CDR3 has 13 residues. The CDR3 spells CASSGDNSYEQYF. The CDR3 bases are TGTGCCAGCAGCGGGGACAACTCCTACGAGCAGTACTTC.